This TCR beta chain was identified in a study of CD8 T cells in ankylosing spondylitis. Note on this clonotype: Its antigen is not identified.

CDR3 length: 14 amino acids. The germline CDR1 and CDR2 sequences are MNHNS and SASEGT. V was trimmed by 5 bases and J by 12 bases, leaving 20 bases between them. Findings of the study overall: Enrichment of disease-linked clones was reportedly significant in matched ankylosing spondylitis synovial fluid.

TCRdb itself ran the 5' RACE reads through MiXCR, one entry per CDR3 protein. The data contain a few hundred thousand distinct CDR3 sequences, roughly 20% of them seen just once; the ten biggest clones take up 3% to 4%. The chain has TRBV6-1 and TRBJ2-1; D may be TRBD1 or TRBD2 (5 bases each). The receptor comes from a female donor with ankylosing spondylitis or in good health (not recorded which). The specimen was blood, either unsorted or a sorted T cell fraction (not recorded which). The CDR3 here is CASSRGTATRGQFF. The CDR3 region has the DNA TGTGCCAGCAGTCGAGGGACGGCCACCCGGGGGCAGTTCTTC.